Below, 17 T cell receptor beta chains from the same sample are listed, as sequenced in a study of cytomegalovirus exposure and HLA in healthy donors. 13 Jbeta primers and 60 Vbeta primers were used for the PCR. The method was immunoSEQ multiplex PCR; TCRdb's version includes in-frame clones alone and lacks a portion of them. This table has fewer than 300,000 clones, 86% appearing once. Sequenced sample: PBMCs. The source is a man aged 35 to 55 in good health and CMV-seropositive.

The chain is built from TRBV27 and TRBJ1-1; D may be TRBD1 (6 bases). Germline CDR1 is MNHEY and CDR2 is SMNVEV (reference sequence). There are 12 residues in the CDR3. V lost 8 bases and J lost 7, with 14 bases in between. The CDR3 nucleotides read TGTGCCAGCGGGGGGGGCGTCAGTGAAGCTTTCTTT. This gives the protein CASGGGVSEAFF.

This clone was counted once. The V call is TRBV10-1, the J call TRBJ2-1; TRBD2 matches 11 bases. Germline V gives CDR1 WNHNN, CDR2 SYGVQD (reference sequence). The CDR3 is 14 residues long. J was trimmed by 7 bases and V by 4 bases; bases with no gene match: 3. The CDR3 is CASSAGTSGNEQFF. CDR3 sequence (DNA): TGCGCCAGCAGTGCCGGGACTAGCGGAAATGAGCAGTTCTTC.

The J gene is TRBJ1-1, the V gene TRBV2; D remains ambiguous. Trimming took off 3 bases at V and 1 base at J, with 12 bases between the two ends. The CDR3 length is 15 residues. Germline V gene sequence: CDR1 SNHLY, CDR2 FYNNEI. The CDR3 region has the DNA TGTGCCAGCAGTGAGCCGCAGGCAGGGAACACTGAAGCTTTCTTT. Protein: CASSEPQAGNTEAFF.

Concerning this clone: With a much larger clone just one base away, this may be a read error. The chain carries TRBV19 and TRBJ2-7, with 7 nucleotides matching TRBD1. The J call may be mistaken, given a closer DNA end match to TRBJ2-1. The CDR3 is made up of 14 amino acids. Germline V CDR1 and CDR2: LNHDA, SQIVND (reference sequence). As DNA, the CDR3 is TGTGCCAGTAGGATAGGGGGCCTTAACAATGAGCAGTTCTTC. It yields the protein CASRIGGLNNEQFF.

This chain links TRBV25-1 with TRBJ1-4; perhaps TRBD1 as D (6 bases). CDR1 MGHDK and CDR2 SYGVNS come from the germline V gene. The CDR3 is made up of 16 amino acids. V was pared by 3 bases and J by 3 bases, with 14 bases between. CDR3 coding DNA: TGTGCCAGCAGTGATCAACAGGGCAGGGCTAATGAAAAACTGTTTTTT. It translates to CASSDQQGRANEKLFF.

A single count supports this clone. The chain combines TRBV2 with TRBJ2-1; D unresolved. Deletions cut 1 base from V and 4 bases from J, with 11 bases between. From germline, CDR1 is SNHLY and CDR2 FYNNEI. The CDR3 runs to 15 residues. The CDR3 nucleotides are TGTGCCAGCAGTGAAGACTTGCGAGGTTACAATGAGCAGTTCTTC. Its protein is CASSEDLRGYNEQFF.

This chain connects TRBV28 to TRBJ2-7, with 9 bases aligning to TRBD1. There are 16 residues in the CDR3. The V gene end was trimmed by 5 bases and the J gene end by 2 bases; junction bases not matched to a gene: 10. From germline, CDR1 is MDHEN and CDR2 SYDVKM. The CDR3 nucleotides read TGTGCCAGCAGTACCGGGACAGGGTATAGTACCTACGAGCAGTACTTC. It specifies CASSTGTGYSTYEQYF. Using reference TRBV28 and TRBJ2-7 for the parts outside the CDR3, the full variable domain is DVKVTQSSRYLVKRTGEKVFLECVQDMDHENMFWYRQDPGLGLRLIYFSYDVKMKEKGDIPEGYSVSREKKERFSLILESASTNQTSMYLCASSTGTGYSTYEQYFGPGTRLTVT.

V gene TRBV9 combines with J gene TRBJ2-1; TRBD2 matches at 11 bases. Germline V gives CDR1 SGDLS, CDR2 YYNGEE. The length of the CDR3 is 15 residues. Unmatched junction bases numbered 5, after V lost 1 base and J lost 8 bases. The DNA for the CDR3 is TGTGCCAGCAGCGTACTAGCGGGAGGAGGGGATGAGCAGTTCTTC. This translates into CASSVLAGGGDEQFF.

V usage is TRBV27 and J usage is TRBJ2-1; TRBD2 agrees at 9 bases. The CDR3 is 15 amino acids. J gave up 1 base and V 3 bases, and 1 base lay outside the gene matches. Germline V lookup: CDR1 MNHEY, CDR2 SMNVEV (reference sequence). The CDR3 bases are TGTGCCAGCAGTTTTGCGGGAGGGTCCTACAATGAGCAGTTCTTC. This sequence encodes CASSFAGGSYNEQFF.

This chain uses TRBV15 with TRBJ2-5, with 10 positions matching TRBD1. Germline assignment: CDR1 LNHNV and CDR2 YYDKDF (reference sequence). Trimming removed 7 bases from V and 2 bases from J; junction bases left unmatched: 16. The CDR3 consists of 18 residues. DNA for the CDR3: TGTGCCACCACGAACAAACCGGGACAGGGGAATCCTCAAGAGACCCAGTACTTC. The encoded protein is CATTNKPGQGNPQETQYF.

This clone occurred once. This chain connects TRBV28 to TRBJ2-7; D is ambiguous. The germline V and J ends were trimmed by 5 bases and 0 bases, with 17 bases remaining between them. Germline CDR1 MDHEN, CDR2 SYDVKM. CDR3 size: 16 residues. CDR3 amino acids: CASSQLSLSSSYEQYF. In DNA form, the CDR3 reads TGTGCCAGCAGTCAACTATCGCTAAGTAGCTCCTACGAGCAGTACTTC. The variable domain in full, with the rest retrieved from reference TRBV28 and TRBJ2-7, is DVKVTQSSRYLVKRTGEKVFLECVQDMDHENMFWYRQDPGLGLRLIYFSYDVKMKEKGDIPEGYSVSREKKERFSLILESASTNQTSMYLCASSQLSLSSSYEQYFGPGTRLTVT.

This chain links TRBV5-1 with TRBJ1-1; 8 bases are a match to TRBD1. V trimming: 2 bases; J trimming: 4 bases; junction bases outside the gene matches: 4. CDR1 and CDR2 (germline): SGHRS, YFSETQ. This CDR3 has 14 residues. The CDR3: CASSFGQGVTEAFF. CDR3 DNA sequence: TGCGCCAGCAGCTTCGGACAGGGAGTCACTGAAGCTTTCTTT.

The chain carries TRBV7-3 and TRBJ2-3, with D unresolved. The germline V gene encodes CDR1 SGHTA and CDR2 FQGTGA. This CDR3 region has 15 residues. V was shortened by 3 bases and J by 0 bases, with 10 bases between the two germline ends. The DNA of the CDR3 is TGTGCCAGCAGCTTCCAATTGACAAGCACAGATACGCAGTATTTT. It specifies CASSFQLTSTDTQYF.

The DNA for the CDR3 is TGCAGTGCAGGGGCAGAAACCACCGGGGAGCTGTTTTTT. Protein sequence: CSAGAETTGELFF. V and J are TRBV29-1 and TRBJ2-2; D might be TRBD1 (6 bases). The CDR3 covers 13 residues. Germline CDR1 SQVTM, CDR2 ANQGSEA.

The CDR3 nucleotides are TGTGCCAGCAGTTTGCCCGACAGTACCTACGAGCAGTACTTC. Its translation is CASSLPDSTYEQYF. This chain joins TRBV28 and TRBJ2-7, with D possibly TRBD1 on 5 matching bases. The CDR3 sequence is 14 residues long. V lost 3 bases and J lost 2, with 11 bases in between. Germline V gives CDR1 MDHEN, CDR2 SYDVKM.

The CDR3, as DNA: TGTGCCAGCAGCTTATTGGCACGTGGACTAGCGGGCGTCTCCTACAATGAGCAGTTCTTC. Translated: CASSLLARGLAGVSYNEQFF. This chain uses TRBV7-8 with TRBJ2-1; 11 nucleotides align to TRBD2. The V gene's germline CDR1 is SGHVS and CDR2 FQNEAQ. J was trimmed by 0 bases and V by 2 bases; bases with no gene match: 12. The CDR3 length is 20 residues. The variable domain in full, completed from reference TRBV7-8 and TRBJ2-1, reads GAGVSQSPRYKVAKRGQDVALRCDPISGHVSLFWYQQALGQGPEFLTYFQNEAQLDKSGLPSDRFFAERPEGSVSTLKIQRTQQEDSAVYLCASSLLARGLAGVSYNEQFFGPGTRLTVL.

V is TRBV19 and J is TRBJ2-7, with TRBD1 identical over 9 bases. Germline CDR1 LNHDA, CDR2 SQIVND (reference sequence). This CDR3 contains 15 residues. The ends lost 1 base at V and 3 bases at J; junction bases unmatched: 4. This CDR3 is CASSIGGQGNYEQYF. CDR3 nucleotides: TGTGCCAGTAGTATAGGGGGACAGGGAAACTACGAGCAGTACTTC.